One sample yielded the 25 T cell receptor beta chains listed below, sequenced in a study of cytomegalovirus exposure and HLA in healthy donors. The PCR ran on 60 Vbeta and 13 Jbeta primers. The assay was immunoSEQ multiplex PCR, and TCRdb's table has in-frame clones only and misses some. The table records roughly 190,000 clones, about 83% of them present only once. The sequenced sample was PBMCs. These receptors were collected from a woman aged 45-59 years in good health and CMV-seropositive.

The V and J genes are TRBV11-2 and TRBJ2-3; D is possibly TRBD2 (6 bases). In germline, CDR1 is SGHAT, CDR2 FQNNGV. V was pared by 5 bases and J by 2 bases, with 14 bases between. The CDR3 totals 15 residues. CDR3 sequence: CASSRGNPATDTQYF. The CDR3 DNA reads TGTGCCAGCAGCCGCGGGAACCCAGCCACAGATACGCAGTATTTT. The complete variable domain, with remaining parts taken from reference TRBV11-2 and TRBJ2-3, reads EAGVAQSPRYKIIEKRQSVAFWCNPISGHATLYWYQQILGQGPKLLIQFQNNGVVDDSQLPKDRFSAERLKGVDSTLKIQPAKLEDSAVYLCASSRGNPATDTQYFGPGTRLTVL.

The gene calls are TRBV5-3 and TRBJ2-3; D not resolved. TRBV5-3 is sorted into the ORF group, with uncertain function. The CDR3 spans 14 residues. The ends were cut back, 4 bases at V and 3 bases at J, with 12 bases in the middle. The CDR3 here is CARSPSNSTDTQYF. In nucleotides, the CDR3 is TGTGCCAGAAGCCCTTCCAACTCGACAGATACGCAGTATTTT.

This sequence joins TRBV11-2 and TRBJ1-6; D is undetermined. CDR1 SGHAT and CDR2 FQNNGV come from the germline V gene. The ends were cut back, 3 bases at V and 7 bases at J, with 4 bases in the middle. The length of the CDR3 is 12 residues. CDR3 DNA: TGTGCCAGCAGCTTGCGGAATTCACCCCTCCACTTT. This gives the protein CASSLRNSPLHF. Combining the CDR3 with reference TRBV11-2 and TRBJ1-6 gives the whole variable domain EAGVAQSPRYKIIEKRQSVAFWCNPISGHATLYWYQQILGQGPKLLIQFQNNGVVDDSQLPKDRFSAERLKGVDSTLKIQPAKLEDSAVYLCASSLRNSPLHFGNGTRLTVT.

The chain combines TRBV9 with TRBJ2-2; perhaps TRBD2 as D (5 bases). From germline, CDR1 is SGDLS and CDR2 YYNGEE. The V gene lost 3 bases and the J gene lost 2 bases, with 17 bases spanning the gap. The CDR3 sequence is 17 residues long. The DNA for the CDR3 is TGTGCCAGCAGCGATACCGGCGGAGGCCCCAACACCGGGGAGCTGTTTTTT. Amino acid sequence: CASSDTGGGPNTGELFF.

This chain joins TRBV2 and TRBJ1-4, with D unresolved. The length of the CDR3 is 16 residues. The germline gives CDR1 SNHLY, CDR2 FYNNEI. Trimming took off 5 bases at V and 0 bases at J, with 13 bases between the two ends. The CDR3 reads CASSREHSATNEKLFF. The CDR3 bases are TGTGCCAGCAGTCGGGAACATAGCGCAACTAATGAAAAACTGTTTTTT.

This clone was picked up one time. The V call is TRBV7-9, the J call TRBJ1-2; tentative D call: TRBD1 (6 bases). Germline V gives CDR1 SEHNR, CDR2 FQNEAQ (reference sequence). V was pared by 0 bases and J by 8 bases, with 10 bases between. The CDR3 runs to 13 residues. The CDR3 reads CASSLAGAGGYTF. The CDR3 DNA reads TGTGCCAGCAGCTTAGCGGGGGCAGGCGGCTACACCTTC.

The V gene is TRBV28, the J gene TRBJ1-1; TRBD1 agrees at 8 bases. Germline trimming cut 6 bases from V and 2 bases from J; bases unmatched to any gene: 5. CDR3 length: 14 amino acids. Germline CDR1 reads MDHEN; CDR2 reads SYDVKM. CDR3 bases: TGTGCCAGCAGCTCCGGGACAGGAAACACTGAAGCTTTCTTT. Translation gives CASSSGTGNTEAFF.

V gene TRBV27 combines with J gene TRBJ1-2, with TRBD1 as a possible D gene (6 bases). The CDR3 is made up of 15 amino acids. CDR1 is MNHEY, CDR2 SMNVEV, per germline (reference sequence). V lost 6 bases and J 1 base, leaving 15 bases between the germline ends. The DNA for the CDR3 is TGTGCCAGCAGCCGAACCCGGACAGTTAACTATGGCTACACCTTC. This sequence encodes CASSRTRTVNYGYTF.

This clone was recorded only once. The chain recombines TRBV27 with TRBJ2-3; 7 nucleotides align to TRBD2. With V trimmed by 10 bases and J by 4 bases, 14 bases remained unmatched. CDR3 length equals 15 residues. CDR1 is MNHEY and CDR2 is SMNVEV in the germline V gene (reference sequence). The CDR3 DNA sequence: TGTGCCACCAAAATTCGCGGGGGTAACGCAGATACGCAGTATTTT. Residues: CATKIRGGNADTQYF.

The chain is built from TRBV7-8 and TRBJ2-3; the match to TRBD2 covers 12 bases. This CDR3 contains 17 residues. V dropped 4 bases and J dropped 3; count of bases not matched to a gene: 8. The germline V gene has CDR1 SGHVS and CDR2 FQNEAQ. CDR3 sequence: CASSYLLAGGPTDTQYF. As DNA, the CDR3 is TGTGCCAGCAGCTACCTCCTAGCGGGGGGGCCGACAGATACGCAGTATTTT.

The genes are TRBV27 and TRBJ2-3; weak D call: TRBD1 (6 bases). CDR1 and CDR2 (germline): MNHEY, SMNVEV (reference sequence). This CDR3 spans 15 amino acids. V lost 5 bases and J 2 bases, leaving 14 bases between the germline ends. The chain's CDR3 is CASSQGDIYTDTQYF. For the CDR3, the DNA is TGTGCCAGCAGTCAAGGGGACATATACACAGATACGCAGTATTTT.

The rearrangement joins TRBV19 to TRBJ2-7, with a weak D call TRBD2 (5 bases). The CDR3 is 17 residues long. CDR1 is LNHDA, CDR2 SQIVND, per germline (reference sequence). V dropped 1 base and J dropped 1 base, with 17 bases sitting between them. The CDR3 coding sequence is TGTGCCAGTAGTATAGGTCTTGGGAGCTCGGAATCCTACGAGCAGTACTTC. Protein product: CASSIGLGSSESYEQYF.

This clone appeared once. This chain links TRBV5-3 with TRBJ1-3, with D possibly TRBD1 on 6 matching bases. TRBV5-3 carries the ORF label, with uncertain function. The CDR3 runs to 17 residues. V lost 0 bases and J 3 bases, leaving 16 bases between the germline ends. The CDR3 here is CARSLEAAQGIGNTIYF. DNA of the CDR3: TGTGCCAGAAGCTTGGAGGCGGCCCAGGGGATTGGAAACACCATATATTTT.

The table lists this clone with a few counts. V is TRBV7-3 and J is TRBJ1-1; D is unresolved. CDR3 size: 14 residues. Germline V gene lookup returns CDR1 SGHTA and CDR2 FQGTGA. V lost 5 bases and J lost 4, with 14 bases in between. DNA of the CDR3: TGTGCCAGCAGCCGCAGGTCGGCAGGCACTGAAGCTTTCTTT. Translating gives CASSRRSAGTEAFF.

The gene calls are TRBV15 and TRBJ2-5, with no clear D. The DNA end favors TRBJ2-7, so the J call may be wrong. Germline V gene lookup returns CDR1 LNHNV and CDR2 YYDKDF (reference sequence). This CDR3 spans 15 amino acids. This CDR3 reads CATSREGRPSYEQYF. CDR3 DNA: TGTGCCACCAGCAGAGAGGGCCGGCCTTCCTACGAGCAGTACTTC.

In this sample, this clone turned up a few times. The CDR3 is CASSLSSYNQPQHF. CDR3 in DNA: TGTGCCAGCAGTTTATCGTCGTATAATCAGCCCCAGCATTTT. The V and J genes are TRBV28 and TRBJ1-5; D is unresolved. Germline lookup yields CDR1 MDHEN and CDR2 SYDVKM. This CDR3 contains 14 residues. The V end was cut by 1 base, the J end by 4 bases, with 8 bases between.

The CDR3 protein is CASSKALGGSPSFTYGYTF. The CDR3, as DNA: TGTGCCAGCAGCAAAGCCTTGGGGGGGTCCCCGTCCTTTACATATGGCTACACCTTC. The chain links TRBV7-8 to TRBJ1-2, with a weak D call TRBD1 (5 bases). Germline CDR1 and CDR2: SGHVS and FQNEAQ. The CDR3 extends over 19 amino acids. V was cut by 5 bases and J by 5 bases, with 30 bases left in between.

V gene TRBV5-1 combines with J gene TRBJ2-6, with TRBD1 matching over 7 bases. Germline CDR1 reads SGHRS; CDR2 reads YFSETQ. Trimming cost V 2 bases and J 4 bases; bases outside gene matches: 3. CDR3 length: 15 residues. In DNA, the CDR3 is TGCGCCAGCAGCTTAACAGGGGTCGGGGCCAACGTCCTGACTTTC. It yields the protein CASSLTGVGANVLTF.

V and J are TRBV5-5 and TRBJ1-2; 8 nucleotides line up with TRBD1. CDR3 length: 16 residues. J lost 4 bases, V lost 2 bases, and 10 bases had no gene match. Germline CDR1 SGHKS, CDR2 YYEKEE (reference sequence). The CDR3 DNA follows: TGTGCCAGCAGCTTTATCGGGACAGGAGATTTCTATGGCTACACCTTC. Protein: CASSFIGTGDFYGYTF.

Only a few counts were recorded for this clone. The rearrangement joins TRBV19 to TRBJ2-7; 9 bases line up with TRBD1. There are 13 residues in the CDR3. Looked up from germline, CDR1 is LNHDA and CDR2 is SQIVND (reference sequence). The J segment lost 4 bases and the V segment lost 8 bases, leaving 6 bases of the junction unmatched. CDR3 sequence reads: CASAPGQGYEQYF. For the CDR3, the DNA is TGTGCCAGTGCGCCGGGACAGGGTTACGAGCAGTACTTC.

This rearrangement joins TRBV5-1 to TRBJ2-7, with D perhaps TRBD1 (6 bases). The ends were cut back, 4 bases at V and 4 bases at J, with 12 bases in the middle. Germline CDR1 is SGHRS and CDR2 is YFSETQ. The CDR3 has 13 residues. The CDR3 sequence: CASSPGVLYEQYF. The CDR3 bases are TGCGCCAGCAGCCCAGGGGTTTTGTACGAGCAGTACTTC.

CDR3 sequence reads: CASSLVQGETQYF. The CDR3 nucleotides are TGTGCCAGCAGCTTAGTACAGGGTGAGACCCAGTACTTC. The chain combines TRBV7-9 with TRBJ2-5; TRBD1 is a possible D gene (6 bases). The germline gives CDR1 SEHNR, CDR2 FQNEAQ (reference sequence). The CDR3 extends over 13 amino acids. The ends were cut back, 1 base at V and 5 bases at J, with 8 bases in the middle.

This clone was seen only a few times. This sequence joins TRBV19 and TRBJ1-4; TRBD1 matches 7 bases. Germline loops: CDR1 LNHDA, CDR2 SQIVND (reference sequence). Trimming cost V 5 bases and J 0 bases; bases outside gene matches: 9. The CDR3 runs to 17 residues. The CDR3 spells CASSLQTGTATNEKLFF. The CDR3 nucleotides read TGTGCCAGTAGTCTCCAGACAGGGACTGCAACTAATGAAAAACTGTTTTTT.

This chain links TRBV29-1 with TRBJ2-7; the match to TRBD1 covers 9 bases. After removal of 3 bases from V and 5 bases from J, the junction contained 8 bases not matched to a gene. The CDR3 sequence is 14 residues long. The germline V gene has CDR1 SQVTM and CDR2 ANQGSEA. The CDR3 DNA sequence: TGCAGCGTTGATGGACAGGGGCAAGGGGACGAGCAGTACTTC. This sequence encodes CSVDGQGQGDEQYF.

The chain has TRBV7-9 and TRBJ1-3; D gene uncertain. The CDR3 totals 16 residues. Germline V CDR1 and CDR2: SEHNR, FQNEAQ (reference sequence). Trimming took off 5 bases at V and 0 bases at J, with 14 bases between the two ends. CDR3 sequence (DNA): TGTGCCAGCAGCCTGTACACGGGGAGCTCTGGAAACACCATATATTTT. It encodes CASSLYTGSSGNTIYF.